This T cell receptor beta chain derives from a study of cytomegalovirus exposure and HLA in healthy donors. Germline CDR1 reads MDHEN; CDR2 reads SYDVKM. The CDR3 loop spans 14 amino acids. The V and J ends lost 6 bases and 5 bases, in that order; junction bases with no gene match: 7. PCR primers comprised 60 Vbeta and 13 Jbeta primers. Using immunoSEQ multiplex PCR, the repertoire was profiled, and TCRdb retains in-frame clones only, with some absent. Its clone listing holds 20,000 to 25,000 clones. The study's findings and limits: Researchers reported in a later analysis that a missense DCLRE1C variant was tied to TCR beta V- and J-gene trimming. In an earlier analysis, productive rearrangement rates for most beta V segments clustered near 90% or 30%.

In regard to this clone: What it binds is not known.

This receptor was identified in a male donor in good health and CMV-seropositive. The rearrangement joins TRBV28 to TRBJ2-1, with 7 bases matching TRBD2. Sequenced sample: PBMCs. The chain's CDR3 is CASRSTSLNNEQFF. The CDR3 DNA reads as TGTGCCAGCAGATCGACTAGCCTGAACAATGAGCAGTTCTTC.